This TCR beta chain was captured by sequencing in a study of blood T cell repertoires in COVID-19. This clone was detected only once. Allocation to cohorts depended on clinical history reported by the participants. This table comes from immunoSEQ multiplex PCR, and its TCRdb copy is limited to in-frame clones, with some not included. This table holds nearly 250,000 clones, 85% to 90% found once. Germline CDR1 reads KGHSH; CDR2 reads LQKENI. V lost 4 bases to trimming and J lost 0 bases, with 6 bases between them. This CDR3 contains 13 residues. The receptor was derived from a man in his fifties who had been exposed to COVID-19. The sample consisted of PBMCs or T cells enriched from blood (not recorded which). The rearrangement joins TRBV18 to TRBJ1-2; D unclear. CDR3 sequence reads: CASSLSANYGYTF. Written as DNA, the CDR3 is TGTGCCAGCTCACTGTCAGCTAACTATGGCTACACCTTC.